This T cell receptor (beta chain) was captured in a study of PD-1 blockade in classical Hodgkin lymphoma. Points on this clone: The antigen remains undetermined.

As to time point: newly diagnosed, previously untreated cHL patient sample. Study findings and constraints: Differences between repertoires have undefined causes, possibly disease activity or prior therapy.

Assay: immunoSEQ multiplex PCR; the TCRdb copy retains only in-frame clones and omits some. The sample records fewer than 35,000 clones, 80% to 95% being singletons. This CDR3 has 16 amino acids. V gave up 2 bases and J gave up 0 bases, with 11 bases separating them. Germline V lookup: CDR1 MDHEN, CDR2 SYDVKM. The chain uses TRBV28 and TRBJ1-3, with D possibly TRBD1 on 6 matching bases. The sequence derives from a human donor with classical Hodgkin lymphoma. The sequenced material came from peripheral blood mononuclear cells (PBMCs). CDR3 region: CASSLTPGASGNTIYF. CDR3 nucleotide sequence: TGTGCCAGCAGTTTAACCCCAGGGGCCTCTGGAAACACCATATATTTT.